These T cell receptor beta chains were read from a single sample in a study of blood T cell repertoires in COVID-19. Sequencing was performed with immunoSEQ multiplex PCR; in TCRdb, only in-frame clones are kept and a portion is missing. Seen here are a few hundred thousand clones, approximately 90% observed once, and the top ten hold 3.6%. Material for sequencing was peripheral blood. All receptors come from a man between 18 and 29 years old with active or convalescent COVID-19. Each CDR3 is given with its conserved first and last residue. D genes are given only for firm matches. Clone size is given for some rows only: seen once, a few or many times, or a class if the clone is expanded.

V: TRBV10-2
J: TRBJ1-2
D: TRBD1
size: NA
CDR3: CASSESRGAYGYTF
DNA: TGCGCCAGCAGTGAATCCAGGGGGGCCTATGGCTACACCTTC

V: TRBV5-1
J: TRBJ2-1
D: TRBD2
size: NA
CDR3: CASSLSGRNNEQFF
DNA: TGCGCCAGCAGCTTAAGCGGGAGGAACAATGAGCAGTTCTTC

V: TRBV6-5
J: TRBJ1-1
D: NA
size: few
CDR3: CASSRDQNTEAFF
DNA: TGTGCCAGCAGTCGGGATCAGAACACTGAAGCTTTCTTT

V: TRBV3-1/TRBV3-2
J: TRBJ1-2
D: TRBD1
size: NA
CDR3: CASSQEETGGRGYTF
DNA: TGTGCCAGCAGCCAAGAAGAGACAGGGGGCCGGGGCTACACCTTC

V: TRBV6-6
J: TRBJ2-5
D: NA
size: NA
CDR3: CASTGERETQYF
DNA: TGTGCCAGCACCGGAGAACGAGAGACCCAGTACTTC

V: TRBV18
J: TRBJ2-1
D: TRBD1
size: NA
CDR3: CASSAGQGNEQFF
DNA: TGTGCCAGCTCAGCGGGACAGGGGAATGAGCAGTTCTTC

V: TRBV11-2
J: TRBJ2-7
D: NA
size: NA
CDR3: CASSLRGGAGVSYEQYF
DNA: TGTGCCAGCAGCTTACGAGGGGGGGCTGGAGTCTCCTACGAGCAGTACTTC

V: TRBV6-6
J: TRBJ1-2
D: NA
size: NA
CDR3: CASSYVGEEGYTF
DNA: TGTGCCAGCAGTTACGTCGGGGAGGAAGGCTACACCTTC

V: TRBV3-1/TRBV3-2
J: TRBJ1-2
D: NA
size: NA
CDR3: CASSLGQGNYGYTF
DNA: TGTGCCAGCAGCCTGGGGCAAGGAAACTATGGCTACACCTTC

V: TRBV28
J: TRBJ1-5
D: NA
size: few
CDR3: CASSSGAPLGPQHF
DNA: TGTGCCAGCAGTTCAGGGGCTCCTTTAGGGCCCCAGCATTTT

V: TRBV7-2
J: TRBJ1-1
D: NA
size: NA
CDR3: CASSQVKSEAFF
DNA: TGTGCCAGCAGTCAGGTAAAATCTGAAGCTTTCTTT

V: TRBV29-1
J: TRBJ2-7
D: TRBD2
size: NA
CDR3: CSVEGLAGSSYEQYF
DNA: TGCAGCGTTGAGGGACTAGCGGGGAGCTCCTACGAGCAGTACTTC

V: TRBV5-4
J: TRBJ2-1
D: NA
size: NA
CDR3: CASSQRDLALNEQFF
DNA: TGTGCCAGCAGCCAAAGGGACTTAGCCCTCAATGAGCAGTTCTTC

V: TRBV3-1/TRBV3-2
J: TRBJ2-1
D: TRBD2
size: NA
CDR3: CASSPGLAAPNEQFF
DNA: TGTGCCAGCAGCCCCGGACTAGCGGCACCCAATGAGCAGTTCTTC

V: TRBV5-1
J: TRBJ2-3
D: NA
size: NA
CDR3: CASSLMGADTQYF
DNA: TGCGCCAGCAGCTTGATGGGAGCCGATACGCAGTATTTT

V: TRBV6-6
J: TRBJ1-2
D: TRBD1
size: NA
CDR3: CASSPDRDGGYTF
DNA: TGTGCCAGCAGTCCGGACAGGGACGGCGGCTACACCTTC

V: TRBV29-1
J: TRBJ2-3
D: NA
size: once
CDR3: CSVEDTEITDTQYF
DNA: TGCAGCGTTGAAGATACAGAGATCACAGATACGCAGTATTTT

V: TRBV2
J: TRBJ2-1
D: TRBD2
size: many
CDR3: CASRWTSGGGSSYNEQFF
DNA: TGTGCCAGCAGATGGACTAGCGGGGGCGGAAGCTCCTACAATGAGCAGTTCTTC

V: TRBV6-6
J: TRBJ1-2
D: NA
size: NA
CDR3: CASGVGRSGLNYGYTF
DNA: TGTGCCAGCGGTGTGGGGCGATCGGGCCTTAACTATGGCTACACCTTC

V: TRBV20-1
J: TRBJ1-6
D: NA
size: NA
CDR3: CSASAGQDSPLHF
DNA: TGCAGTGCTAGTGCAGGGCAGGATTCACCCCTCCACTTT